Each of the 12 T cell receptor beta chains below was sequenced from the same sample in a study of cytomegalovirus exposure and HLA in healthy donors. PCR primers comprised 60 Vbeta and 13 Jbeta primers. Profiling relied on immunoSEQ multiplex PCR, and the TCRdb table lists in-frame clones only, not all of them. The sample includes some 85,000 clones, roughly 80% of them seen just once. Input material: PBMCs. The source of these receptors is a male donor in good health and CMV-seronegative.

The V and J genes are TRBV4-3 and TRBJ1-4; TRBD1 aligns across 10 bases. From germline, CDR1 is LGHNA and CDR2 YSLEER. The CDR3 is made up of 19 amino acids. The junction had 15 bases not matched to a gene; V was cut back by 1 base and J by 7 bases. CDR3 sequence reads: CASSQVSGGAGTGVEKLFF. DNA for the CDR3: TGCGCCAGCAGCCAAGTCTCCGGCGGGGCGGGGACAGGGGTTGAAAAACTGTTTTTT.

This clone is a singleton in its sample. The chain employs TRBV2 and TRBJ2-3, with D perhaps TRBD1 (6 bases). This CDR3 spans 14 amino acids. Germline V lookup: CDR1 SNHLY, CDR2 FYNNEI. The germline V and J ends were trimmed by 10 bases and 0 bases, with 14 bases remaining between them. CDR3 sequence reads: CANRQDHSTDTQYF. The CDR3, as DNA: TGTGCCAATAGACAGGACCATAGCACAGATACGCAGTATTTT.

The rearrangement joins TRBV28 to TRBJ2-5, with 9 bases that match TRBD2. The end of the DNA fits TRBJ2-7 better, so the J call may be wrong. The germline V gene encodes CDR1 MDHEN and CDR2 SYDVKM. The CDR3 consists of 15 residues. CDR3 DNA sequence: TGTGCCAGCAGCCTCGGGACTAGCTTAGCCTACGAGCAGTACTTC. This gives the protein CASSLGTSLAYEQYF.

The chain employs TRBV10-1 and TRBJ2-1, with 9 bases that match TRBD1. CDR3 length: 17 residues. CDR1 is WNHNN and CDR2 is SYGVQD in the germline V gene (reference sequence). The V segment lost 4 bases and the J segment 8 bases; nucleotides outside the gene matches: 15. CDR3 DNA: TGCGCCAGCAGTGGGGCGGGACAGGGTAGTACTGGGTATGAGCAGTTCTTC. It translates to CASSGAGQGSTGYEQFF.

The chain couples TRBV27 to TRBJ1-5, with a tentative D call TRBD1 (6 bases). Between the trimmed V and J ends, which lost 5 bases and 4 bases, there was a span of 12 bases. CDR3 size: 14 residues. The germline CDR1 and CDR2 sequences are MNHEY and SMNVEV (reference sequence). The DNA of the CDR3 is TGTGCCAGCAGTCCTATACAGGGAAATCAGCCCCAGCATTTT. It yields the protein CASSPIQGNQPQHF.

This chain uses TRBV11-2 with TRBJ1-2; 9 bases line up with TRBD1. Germline trimming cut 4 bases from V and 6 bases from J; bases unmatched to any gene: 6. The germline V gene encodes CDR1 SGHAT and CDR2 FQNNGV. This CDR3 is built from 14 residues. The DNA of the CDR3 is TGTGCCAGCAGCTCCACAGGGGGCGGGGATGGCTACACCTTC. It yields the protein CASSSTGGGDGYTF.

The chain's CDR3 is CASSPGRVVTDTQYF. The DNA for the CDR3 is TGTGCCAGCAGCCCTGGGAGGGTCGTGACAGATACGCAGTATTTT. V usage is TRBV25-1 and J usage is TRBJ2-3, with 7 bases matching TRBD2. The CDR3 has 15 amino acids. Per germline, CDR1 MGHDK and CDR2 SYGVNS. V lost 6 bases and J lost 3; bases outside the gene matches: 9.

Only a few counts were recorded for this clone. This sequence joins TRBV28 and TRBJ2-7; a weak D match, TRBD1 (6 bases). V gave up 5 bases and J gave up 0 bases, with 17 bases separating them. The CDR3 is made up of 16 amino acids. Germline CDR1 and CDR2: MDHEN and SYDVKM. The CDR3 nucleotides are TGTGCCAGCAGTCCGGGCCCCCCGGACAGCTCCTACGAGCAGTACTTC. Translating it yields CASSPGPPDSSYEQYF. Using reference TRBV28 and TRBJ2-7 for the parts outside the CDR3, the full variable domain is DVKVTQSSRYLVKRTGEKVFLECVQDMDHENMFWYRQDPGLGLRLIYFSYDVKMKEKGDIPEGYSVSREKKERFSLILESASTNQTSMYLCASSPGPPDSSYEQYFGPGTRLTVT.

V usage is TRBV27 and J usage is TRBJ1-2, with a weak D call TRBD1 (5 bases). Germline V gene data show CDR1 as MNHEY and CDR2 as SMNVEV (reference sequence). V lost 3 bases to trimming and J lost 4 bases, with 12 bases between them. CDR3 length: 14 amino acids. The CDR3 DNA is TGTGCCAGCAGTTTGCGGGGGGGTGTCTATGGCTACACCTTC. Its protein product is CASSLRGGVYGYTF.

The V gene is TRBV7-2, the J gene TRBJ1-5, with D perhaps matching TRBD1 (6 bases). The V gene's germline CDR1 is SGHTA and CDR2 FQGNSA. V dropped 2 bases and J dropped 7 bases, with 9 bases sitting between them. The CDR3 is 13 residues long. The CDR3 nucleotides are TGTGCCAGCAGCTTATCACAGGGACAGCCCCAGCATTTT. Translation: CASSLSQGQPQHF.

Of note for this clone: Other DNA sequences from this sample encode an identical CDR3 as well. The CDR3 here is CASSQDRGRNTEAFF. In DNA form, the CDR3 reads TGCGCCAGCAGCCAAGACAGGGGGCGGAACACTGAAGCTTTCTTT. The V gene is TRBV4-3, the J gene TRBJ1-1; 8 bases are a match to TRBD1. CDR1 and CDR2 (germline): LGHNA, YSLEER. J was trimmed by 1 base and V by 0 bases; bases with no gene match: 1. The CDR3 is made up of 15 amino acids.

The rearrangement joins TRBV5-7 to TRBJ2-7; D is ambiguous. TRBV5-7 is an ORF, with its function uncertain. The germline V and J ends were trimmed by 2 bases and 5 bases, with 8 bases remaining between them. The CDR3 has 12 amino acids. In DNA, the CDR3 is TGTGCCAGCAGCTTTGGAGAGAACGAGCAGTACTTC. It translates to CASSFGENEQYF.